The T cell receptor (beta chain) described here comes from a study of T cell changes during pregnancy in multiple sclerosis. From germline, CDR1 is SGHDT and CDR2 YYEEEE. The CDR3 covers 14 residues. V gave up 4 bases and J gave up 2 bases, with 10 bases separating them. Generated by immunoSEQ multiplex PCR, the TCRdb table keeps only in-frame clones and is missing some. Of over 65,000 clones in the sample, around 90% were seen once. This material consisted of peripheral blood, taken in the second trimester of pregnancy. The chain joins TRBV5-6 to TRBJ1-5, with TRBD1 as a possible D gene (5 bases). The clonotype originates from a female donor with multiple sclerosis, enrolled in a pregnancy study. CDR3 in amino acids: CASSAGGGNQPQHF. The CDR3 DNA is TGTGCCAGCAGCGCGGGGGGGGGCAATCAGCCCCAGCATTTT.